A selection of T cell receptor beta chains follows, all from one sample in a study of blood T cells in healthy people across ages. MiXCR was run by TCRdb on the 5' RACE reads, yielding one entry per CDR3 protein. This table holds around 800,000 distinct CDR3 sequences, around 68% found once. The specimen sequenced was blood. These receptors were collected from a young man in good health. CDR3s include the opening cysteine and the closing phenylalanine or tryptophan. Fields, in order: CDR3 DNA, CDR3 protein, clone size, V gene, J gene, D gene. D genes are given only for firm matches. Clone size appears in some rows only: once, few, many, or a class for an expanded clone.

cdr3_nt: TGTGCCAGCAGTCCCCGGGGCCTGGGCATTCAGTACTTC
cdr3_aa: CASSPRGLGIQYF
clone_size: .
v_call: TRBV28
j_call: TRBJ2-4
d_call: .

cdr3_nt: TGCAGCGTTGGTCACCAGGGGAATGAAAAACTGTTTTTT
cdr3_aa: CSVGHQGNEKLFF
clone_size: once
v_call: TRBV29-1
j_call: TRBJ1-4
d_call: .

cdr3_nt: TGCAGTGTCGGCCCGGCGGGGCCGACCTACGAGCAGTACTTC
cdr3_aa: CSVGPAGPTYEQYF
clone_size: .
v_call: TRBV20-1
j_call: TRBJ2-7
d_call: .

cdr3_nt: TGTGCCAGCAGCGGACTAGGCCCTCACAATGAGCAGTTCTTC
cdr3_aa: CASSGLGPHNEQFF
clone_size: few
v_call: TRBV12-3/TRBV12-4
j_call: TRBJ2-1
d_call: TRBD2

cdr3_nt: TGCAGTGCTATTTCGGCTAGCGGGGAGGATACGCAGTATTTT
cdr3_aa: CSAISASGEDTQYF
clone_size: .
v_call: TRBV20-1
j_call: TRBJ2-3
d_call: TRBD2

cdr3_nt: TGCGCCAGCAGCCAAGTTCATCCAGCGGGGGGGTTCTCCTACGAGCAGTACTTC
cdr3_aa: CASSQVHPAGGFSYEQYF
clone_size: few
v_call: TRBV4-1
j_call: TRBJ2-7
d_call: TRBD2

cdr3_nt: TGTGCCACCAGTGATACCAGACAGGGCTGGGGAGATACGCAGTATTTT
cdr3_aa: CATSDTRQGWGDTQYF
clone_size: .
v_call: TRBV24-1
j_call: TRBJ2-3
d_call: TRBD1

cdr3_nt: TGCGCCAGCTCCCTCACTCGCTCAGATACGCAGTATTTT
cdr3_aa: CASSLTRSDTQYF
clone_size: .
v_call: TRBV4-3
j_call: TRBJ2-3
d_call: .

cdr3_nt: TGTGCCAGCAGTCGATTTACAGGGAGCTCCTACAATGAGCAGTTCTTC
cdr3_aa: CASSRFTGSSYNEQFF
clone_size: .
v_call: TRBV14
j_call: TRBJ2-1
d_call: .

cdr3_nt: TGTGCCATCAGTGACATCCGGGACGGAAGCAATCAGCCCCAGCATTTT
cdr3_aa: CAISDIRDGSNQPQHF
clone_size: many
v_call: TRBV10-3
j_call: TRBJ1-5
d_call: .

cdr3_nt: TGTGCCAGCAGTTACCCGGGACGCCCTCGGGACGAGCAGTATTTC
cdr3_aa: CASSYPGRPRDEQYF
clone_size: few
v_call: TRBV6-5
j_call: TRBJ2-4
d_call: .

cdr3_nt: TGTGCCAGCAGCCTCCGAGGACAGGGTACGGAGACCCAGTACTTC
cdr3_aa: CASSLRGQGTETQYF
clone_size: .
v_call: TRBV6-6
j_call: TRBJ2-5
d_call: TRBD1

cdr3_nt: TGCGCCAGCAGCCATCGGAGAATTCCTCAATTGAGCTCTAGGGCCAACGTCCTGACTTTC
cdr3_aa: CASSHRRIPQLSSRANVLTF
clone_size: .
v_call: TRBV4-3
j_call: TRBJ2-6
d_call: .

cdr3_nt: TGTGCCAGCAGTTACTCGATGTACGGGCTCAACGAGCAGTACTTC
cdr3_aa: CASSYSMYGLNEQYF
clone_size: .
v_call: TRBV6-2/TRBV6-3
j_call: TRBJ2-7
d_call: .

cdr3_nt: TGTGCCAGCAGTTACGGGTCCTCAAACTATGGCTACACCTTC
cdr3_aa: CASSYGSSNYGYTF
clone_size: few
v_call: TRBV6-6
j_call: TRBJ1-2
d_call: .

cdr3_nt: TGTGCCACCAGTGACCAGGACAGGGTTGGGGAGACCCAGTACTTC
cdr3_aa: CATSDQDRVGETQYF
clone_size: .
v_call: TRBV24-1
j_call: TRBJ2-5
d_call: TRBD1

cdr3_nt: TGCGCCAGCAGCACAGACCGTTTCGAGACCGGGGAGCTGTTTTTT
cdr3_aa: CASSTDRFETGELFF
clone_size: .
v_call: TRBV5-1
j_call: TRBJ2-2
d_call: .

cdr3_nt: TGTGCCAGCAGTTTAAGGGGGGGCAAGAACACTGGAGCTTTCTTT
cdr3_aa: CASSLRGGKNTGAFF
clone_size: .
v_call: TRBV12-3/TRBV12-4
j_call: TRBJ1-1
d_call: .

cdr3_nt: TGTGCCAGCAGTGCAACACCCCAAAAACTGTTTTTT
cdr3_aa: CASSATPQKLFF
clone_size: few
v_call: TRBV12-3/TRBV12-4
j_call: TRBJ1-4
d_call: .

cdr3_nt: TGTGCCAGCAGAATAGGACAGGGGAGTACCCAGTACTTC
cdr3_aa: CASRIGQGSTQYF
clone_size: few
v_call: TRBV6-5
j_call: TRBJ2-4
d_call: TRBD1

cdr3_nt: TGCAGCGTTTGGGGGACTAGCGGGGTAGGGGAGCTGTTTTTT
cdr3_aa: CSVWGTSGVGELFF
clone_size: .
v_call: TRBV29-1
j_call: TRBJ2-2
d_call: TRBD2

cdr3_nt: TGTGCCAGCAAGGGGGGCTACGAGCAGTACTTC
cdr3_aa: CASKGGYEQYF
clone_size: .
v_call: TRBV12-3/TRBV12-4
j_call: TRBJ2-7
d_call: .

cdr3_nt: TGTGCCAGCAGTTTACAACTAGCGGGGGGGCCTAATGAGCAGTTCTTC
cdr3_aa: CASSLQLAGGPNEQFF
clone_size: few
v_call: TRBV27
j_call: TRBJ2-1
d_call: TRBD2

cdr3_nt: TGTGCCAGCAGCTTAAAGGGACAGGGGCCCTATGGCTACACCTTC
cdr3_aa: CASSLKGQGPYGYTF
clone_size: few
v_call: TRBV7-3
j_call: TRBJ1-2
d_call: TRBD1

cdr3_nt: TGCAGCGTTGGGCCAGGGTATACCGGGGAGCTGTTTTTT
cdr3_aa: CSVGPGYTGELFF
clone_size: .
v_call: TRBV29-1
j_call: TRBJ2-2
d_call: .

cdr3_nt: TGTGCCAGCAGCCAAGTCGCTCGGGCTCGTAACACCGGGGAGCTGTTTTTT
cdr3_aa: CASSQVARARNTGELFF
clone_size: .
v_call: TRBV4-2
j_call: TRBJ2-2
d_call: .

cdr3_nt: TGTGCCAGCAGTGGACTAGCGGGCCGCAATGAGCAGTTCTTC
cdr3_aa: CASSGLAGRNEQFF
clone_size: few
v_call: TRBV7-2
j_call: TRBJ2-1
d_call: TRBD2

cdr3_nt: TGTGCCTGGAGTGTACCCAGGGGCAACTATGGCTACACCTTC
cdr3_aa: CAWSVPRGNYGYTF
clone_size: few
v_call: TRBV30
j_call: TRBJ1-2
d_call: .

cdr3_nt: TGCAGCTCACGGGTTGGGTCACAGACCCAGTACTTC
cdr3_aa: CSSRVGSQTQYF
clone_size: few
v_call: TRBV29-1
j_call: TRBJ2-5
d_call: .

cdr3_nt: TGCAGCGTTGGCAGGAAACGCAATCAGCCCCAGCATTTT
cdr3_aa: CSVGRKRNQPQHF
clone_size: .
v_call: TRBV29-1
j_call: TRBJ1-5
d_call: .

cdr3_nt: TGTGCCAGCAGCTTAGTTTCGCCCACAGATACGCAGTATTTT
cdr3_aa: CASSLVSPTDTQYF
clone_size: .
v_call: TRBV7-2
j_call: TRBJ2-3
d_call: .

cdr3_nt: TGTGCCAGCAGCGCAGGCGGCAGGGGAAACTATGGCTACACCTTC
cdr3_aa: CASSAGGRGNYGYTF
clone_size: .
v_call: TRBV9
j_call: TRBJ1-2
d_call: .

cdr3_nt: TGTGCCAGCAGCCCTAGCGGGACTCCGAATCGACAAGAGACCCAGTACTTC
cdr3_aa: CASSPSGTPNRQETQYF
clone_size: .
v_call: TRBV11-2
j_call: TRBJ2-5
d_call: TRBD2

cdr3_nt: TGCAGCGTTGAAGATCGTGGGAAGTACTTC
cdr3_aa: CSVEDRGKYF
clone_size: few
v_call: TRBV29-1
j_call: TRBJ2-5
d_call: .

cdr3_nt: TGTGCCAGCAGTTTAGACGGCGGGGACAACAATGAGCAGTTCTTC
cdr3_aa: CASSLDGGDNNEQFF
clone_size: few
v_call: TRBV12-3/TRBV12-4
j_call: TRBJ2-1
d_call: .

cdr3_nt: TGTGCCAGCAGCGCTTTTACTAGTCTCAATGAGCAGTTCTTC
cdr3_aa: CASSAFTSLNEQFF
clone_size: few
v_call: TRBV7-8
j_call: TRBJ2-1
d_call: .

cdr3_nt: TGTGCCAGCAGACAGTCCCAGACCCAGTACTTC
cdr3_aa: CASRQSQTQYF
clone_size: .
v_call: TRBV6-2/TRBV6-3
j_call: TRBJ2-5
d_call: .

cdr3_nt: TGTGCCAGCAGCTTTGGGGGGACAGAAGAGCAGTACTTC
cdr3_aa: CASSFGGTEEQYF
clone_size: .
v_call: TRBV7-9
j_call: TRBJ2-5
d_call: .

cdr3_nt: TGCAGTGCTGAATCAGACTCGAAAGAGACCCAGTACTTC
cdr3_aa: CSAESDSKETQYF
clone_size: few
v_call: TRBV20-1
j_call: TRBJ2-5
d_call: .

cdr3_nt: TGTGCCATCAGTGTAAGACAGGGGGGATCCTACGAGCAGTACTTC
cdr3_aa: CAISVRQGGSYEQYF
clone_size: few
v_call: TRBV10-3
j_call: TRBJ2-7
d_call: TRBD1

cdr3_nt: TGTGCCAGCAGCTTGGGCCAGCCAGATTATAATTCACCCCTCCACTTT
cdr3_aa: CASSLGQPDYNSPLHF
clone_size: .
v_call: TRBV5-6
j_call: TRBJ1-6
d_call: .

cdr3_nt: TGTGCCAGCAGCGTCGGGTCAGGGGGGGCGGCGAGTGGCTACACCTTC
cdr3_aa: CASSVGSGGAASGYTF
clone_size: .
v_call: TRBV9
j_call: TRBJ1-2
d_call: TRBD1